These T cell receptor beta chains were read from a single sample in a study of T cell responses to AZD1222 COVID-19 vaccine. Libraries were prepared by immunoSEQ multiplex PCR; TCRdb keeps only in-frame clonotypes and omits some of them. The repertoire holds tens of thousands of clones, with 85% as singletons. The source was peripheral blood, collected 28 days after the second AZD1222 dose. The receptor source for this set is an adult who received the AZD1222 COVID-19 vaccine. Both conserved end residues are part of each CDR3. D genes are given only for firm matches. Only part of the rows carry a size: once, few, many, or a class if the clone is expanded.

d_gene,abundance,j_gene,v_gene,CDR3aa,CDR3nt
TRBD2,.,TRBJ2-1,TRBV4-2,CASSHLEGRASEQFF,TGTGCCAGCAGCCACCTCGAGGGGAGGGCGAGCGAGCAGTTCTTC
.,once,TRBJ1-1,TRBV9,CASSVRQGNTEAFF,TGTGCCAGCAGCGTAAGGCAGGGGAACACTGAAGCTTTCTTT
.,.,TRBJ1-1,TRBV2,CASSELGDTEAFF,TGTGCCAGCAGTGAACTAGGGGACACTGAAGCTTTCTTT
.,.,TRBJ2-3,TRBV15,CATSRDQKTGPEGDTQYF,TGTGCCACCAGCAGAGATCAGAAAACGGGACCTGAGGGAGATACGCAGTATTTT
.,.,TRBJ1-2,TRBV10-3,CAISEKERFRENGYTF,TGTGCCATCAGTGAGAAGGAGAGGTTCAGGGAGAATGGCTACACCTTC
.,.,TRBJ1-2,TRBV11-2,CAVPPNGVNYGYTF,TGTGCCGTCCCCCCGAACGGGGTTAACTATGGCTACACCTTC
.,.,TRBJ2-1,TRBV9,CASSSDSYNEQFF,TGTGCCAGCAGCTCGGACTCGTACAATGAGCAGTTCTTC
.,.,TRBJ2-2,TRBV7-2,CASSPGPQAGTGELFF,TGTGCCAGCAGCCCAGGGCCCCAAGCGGGCACCGGGGAGCTGTTTTTT
.,few,TRBJ2-5,TRBV9,CATWAPSTRPQETQYF,TGTGCCACTTGGGCCCCTTCGACACGACCCCAAGAGACCCAGTACTTC
TRBD1,.,TRBJ1-5,TRBV2,CASSAGQGIRGNQPQHF,TGTGCCAGCAGTGCAGGACAGGGTATAAGAGGGAATCAGCCCCAGCATTTT
TRBD2,.,TRBJ2-5,TRBV5-1,CASSLGLSGGVLETQYF,TGCGCCAGCAGCTTGGGACTCAGCGGGGGGGTTTTAGAGACCCAGTACTTC
.,.,TRBJ1-2,TRBV7-9,CASSRAISYTF,TGTGCCAGCAGCAGGGCAATCAGTTACACCTTC
TRBD1,.,TRBJ2-7,TRBV11-2,CASSLVGTGGWSEQYF,TGTGCCAGCAGCTTAGTGGGGACAGGGGGATGGAGCGAGCAGTACTTC
.,.,TRBJ2-7,TRBV5-1,CASSLGPATAGSYEQYF,TGCGCCAGCAGCTTGGGTCCCGCGACAGCGGGCTCCTACGAGCAGTACTTC
.,.,TRBJ2-7,TRBV2,CASGRDGNSYEQYF,TGTGCCAGCGGGCGGGACGGAAACTCCTACGAGCAGTACTTC
.,.,TRBJ1-4,TRBV11-2,CASSMGLGAFATNEKLFF,TGTGCCAGCAGCATGGGTCTAGGGGCGTTCGCAACTAATGAAAAACTGTTTTTT
TRBD1,once,TRBJ1-1,TRBV9,CASSVDDRGWDTEAFF,TGTGCCAGCAGCGTAGACGACAGGGGATGGGACACTGAAGCTTTCTTT
.,.,TRBJ2-3,TRBV12-3/TRBV12-4,CAAGGTDTQYF,TGTGCCGCCGGGGGCACAGATACGCAGTATTTT
TRBD1,.,TRBJ1-6,TRBV5-1,CASSLKDRGSPLHF,TGCGCCAGCAGCTTGAAGGACAGGGGATCACCCCTCCACTTT
TRBD1,.,TRBJ2-7,TRBV5-1,CASSPGTGVSYEQYF,TGCGCCAGCAGTCCCGGGACAGGGGTCTCCTACGAGCAGTACTTC
.,.,TRBJ1-6,TRBV7-2,CASSSGTAHYSPLHF,TGTGCCAGCAGCAGCGGGACGGCTCACTATTCACCCCTCCACTTT
.,.,TRBJ1-5,TRBV5-5,CASSLSGAGTNQPQHF,TGTGCCAGCAGCTTGTCAGGCGCAGGTACCAATCAGCCCCAGCATTTT
TRBD1,.,TRBJ1-1,TRBV7-2,CASSWDRGSTEAFF,TGTGCCAGCAGCTGGGACAGGGGGAGCACTGAAGCTTTCTTT
TRBD1,.,TRBJ1-5,TRBV7-9,CASSLARTGVSGNQPQHF,TGTGCCAGCAGCTTAGCCAGGACAGGGGTTTCGGGCAATCAGCCCCAGCATTTT
.,.,TRBJ2-5,TRBV18,CASSPAGAPETQYF,TGTGCCAGCTCACCGGCAGGGGCCCCAGAGACCCAGTACTTC
TRBD1,.,TRBJ1-1,TRBV4-3,CASSLRGGSTEAFF,TGCGCCAGCAGCCTACGAGGGGGCTCGACTGAAGCTTTCTTT
.,.,TRBJ2-1,TRBV27,CASPEQGVSYNEQFF,TGTGCCAGCCCGGAACAGGGAGTCTCCTACAATGAGCAGTTCTTC
TRBD2,.,TRBJ2-1,TRBV3-1/TRBV3-2,CASSQPPGGVGEQFF,TGTGCCAGCAGCCAACCGCCGGGGGGGGTAGGTGAGCAGTTCTTC
TRBD2,.,TRBJ2-1,TRBV5-1,CASRSSSAGLAGVRSYNEQFF,TGCGCCAGCAGGTCATCGAGTGCGGGACTAGCGGGAGTACGCTCCTACAATGAGCAGTTCTTC
.,.,TRBJ1-2,TRBV18,CASSPQQRAYGYTF,TGTGCCAGCTCACCACAACAAAGGGCATATGGCTACACCTTC
TRBD1,few,TRBJ2-5,TRBV5-1,CASNTGVGETQYF,TGCGCCAGCAACACAGGGGTGGGCGAGACCCAGTACTTC
TRBD2,.,TRBJ2-7,TRBV18,CASSPVTSGEDEQYF,TGTGCCAGCTCACCAGTGACTAGCGGGGAAGACGAGCAGTACTTC
.,once,TRBJ1-3,TRBV5-1,CASSTLQGNTIYF,TGCGCCAGCAGCACGCTCCAGGGAAACACCATATATTTT
TRBD1,few,TRBJ2-1,TRBV15,CATSRVGGQGVYNEQFF,TGTGCCACCAGCAGGGTTGGGGGACAGGGGGTCTACAATGAGCAGTTCTTC
.,.,TRBJ1-2,TRBV2,CASILDRPPYTF,.
TRBD2,.,TRBJ2-3,TRBV7-2,CASSFAASGGGTQYF,TGTGCCAGCAGCTTCGCGGCTAGCGGGGGGGGGACGCAGTATTTT
TRBD2,.,TRBJ2-7,TRBV7-6,CASSSKEVAGPLYEQYF,TGTGCCAGCAGCTCCAAGGAGGTAGCGGGACCCCTGTACGAGCAGTACTTC
.,few,TRBJ1-2,TRBV30,CAWSVADNYGYTF,TGTGCCTGGAGTGTAGCGGATAACTATGGCTACACCTTC
.,.,TRBJ1-2,TRBV6-5,CASSYSKGPHGYTF,TGTGCCAGCAGTTACTCGAAGGGGCCCCATGGCTACACCTTC
TRBD1,.,TRBJ1-1,TRBV7-9,CASSPGTGGDTEAFF,TGTGCCAGCAGCCCCGGGACAGGGGGCGACACTGAAGCTTTCTTT
TRBD2,.,TRBJ2-1,TRBV7-9,CASSSGGTTNEQFF,TGTGCCAGCAGCTCTGGCGGGACTACAAATGAGCAGTTCTTC